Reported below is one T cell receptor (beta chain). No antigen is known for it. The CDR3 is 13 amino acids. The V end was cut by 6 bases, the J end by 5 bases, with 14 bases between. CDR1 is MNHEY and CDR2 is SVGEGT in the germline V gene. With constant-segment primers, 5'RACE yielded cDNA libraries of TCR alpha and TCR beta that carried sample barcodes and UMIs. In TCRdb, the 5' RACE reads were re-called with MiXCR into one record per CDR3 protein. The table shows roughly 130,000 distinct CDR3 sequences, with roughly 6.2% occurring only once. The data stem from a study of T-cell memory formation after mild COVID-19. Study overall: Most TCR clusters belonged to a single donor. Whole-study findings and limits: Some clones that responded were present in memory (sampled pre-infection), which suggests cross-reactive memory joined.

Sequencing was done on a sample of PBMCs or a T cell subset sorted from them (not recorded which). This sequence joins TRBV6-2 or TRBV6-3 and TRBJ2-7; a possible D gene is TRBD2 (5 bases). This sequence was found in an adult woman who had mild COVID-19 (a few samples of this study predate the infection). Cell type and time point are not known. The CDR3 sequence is CASSLTRTHEQYF. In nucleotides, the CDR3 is TGTGCCAGCAGCCTCACTAGGACTCACGAGCAGTACTTC.